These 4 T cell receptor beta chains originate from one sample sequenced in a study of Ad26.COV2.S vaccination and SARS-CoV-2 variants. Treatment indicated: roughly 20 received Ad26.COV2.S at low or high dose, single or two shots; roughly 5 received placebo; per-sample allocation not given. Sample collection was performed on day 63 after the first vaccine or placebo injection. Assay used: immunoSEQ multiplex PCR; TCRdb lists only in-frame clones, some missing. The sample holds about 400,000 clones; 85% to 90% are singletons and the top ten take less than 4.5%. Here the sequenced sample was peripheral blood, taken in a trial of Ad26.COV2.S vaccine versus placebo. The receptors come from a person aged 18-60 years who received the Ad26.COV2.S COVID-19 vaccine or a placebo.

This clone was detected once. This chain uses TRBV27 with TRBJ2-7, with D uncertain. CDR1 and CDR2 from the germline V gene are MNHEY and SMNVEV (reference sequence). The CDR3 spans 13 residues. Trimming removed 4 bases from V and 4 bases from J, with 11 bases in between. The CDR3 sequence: CASSSWTSYEQYF. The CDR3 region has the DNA TGTGCCAGCAGTTCCTGGACGTCTTACGAGCAGTACTTC.

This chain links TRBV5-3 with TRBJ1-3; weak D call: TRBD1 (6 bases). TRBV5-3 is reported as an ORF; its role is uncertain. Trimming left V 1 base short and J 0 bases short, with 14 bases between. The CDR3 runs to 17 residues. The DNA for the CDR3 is TGTGCCAGAAGCTTGAGGGGGTTGATTAACTCTGGAAACACCATATATTTT. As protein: CARSLRGLINSGNTIYF.

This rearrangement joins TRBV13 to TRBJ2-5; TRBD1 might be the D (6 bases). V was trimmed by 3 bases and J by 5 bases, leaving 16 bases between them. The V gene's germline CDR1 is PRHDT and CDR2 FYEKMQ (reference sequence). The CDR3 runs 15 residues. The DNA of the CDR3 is TGTGCCAGCAGCTTTTCCTTAGGGGGTAGGGAGACCCAGTACTTC. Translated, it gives CASSFSLGGRETQYF.

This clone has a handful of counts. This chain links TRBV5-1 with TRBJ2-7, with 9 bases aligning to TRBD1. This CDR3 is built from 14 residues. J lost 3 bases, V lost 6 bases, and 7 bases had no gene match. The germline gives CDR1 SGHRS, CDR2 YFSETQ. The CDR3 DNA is TGCGCCAGCATGGAAGGGACAGGGCGCTACGAGCAGTACTTC. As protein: CASMEGTGRYEQYF.